Following are 12 T cell receptor beta chains from one sample sequenced in a study of blood T cell repertoires in COVID-19. Here immunoSEQ multiplex PCR was the method, and the copy in TCRdb shows in-frame clones only, minus some. The top ten hold over 9.5% of the sample, which has about 81,000 clones, around 82% seen once. Sequenced sample: peripheral blood. These receptors were collected from a man aged 55 to 70 with acute or convalescent COVID-19.

The genes are TRBV27 and TRBJ1-1; D possibly corresponds to TRBD1 (5 bases). This CDR3 has 14 residues. Trimming took off 8 bases at V and 1 base at J, with 14 bases between the two ends. The germline CDR1 and CDR2 sequences are MNHEY and SMNVEV (reference sequence). This chain's CDR3 is CASAPLGGNTEAFF. CDR3 DNA sequence: TGTGCCAGCGCCCCCCTGGGGGGGAACACTGAAGCTTTCTTT.

V gene TRBV7-8 combines with J gene TRBJ1-1; 7 bases map to TRBD1. Trimming removed 5 bases from V and 0 bases from J; junction bases left unmatched: 9. CDR1 is SGHVS and CDR2 is FQNEAQ in the germline V gene. The CDR3 runs 16 residues. The CDR3 DNA sequence: TGTGCCAGCAGCCTCGGGACAGCTAATATGAACACTGAAGCTTTCTTT. Amino acids: CASSLGTANMNTEAFF.

The DNA for the CDR3 is TGTGCCAGCAGACTCCGACTAGGCGGGTCCCAGTACTTC. Translating it yields CASRLRLGGSQYF. This chain links TRBV6-5 with TRBJ2-5, with D perhaps matching TRBD2 (6 bases). CDR3 length equals 13 residues. Germline V gene data show CDR1 as MNHEY and CDR2 as SVGAGI. Deletions cut 6 bases from V and 9 bases from J, with 17 bases between.

The chain's CDR3 is CASSLLSGELFF. CDR3 DNA: TGTGCCAGTAGTCTTTTATCCGGGGAGCTGTTTTTT. V and J are TRBV19 and TRBJ2-2; D is uncertain. Germline CDR1 reads LNHDA; CDR2 reads SQIVND (reference sequence). The CDR3 extends over 12 amino acids. The V gene lost 5 bases and the J gene lost 6 bases, with 7 bases spanning the gap.

This clone was counted ten times or more. This chain connects TRBV13 to TRBJ2-7; possible D gene TRBD1, 5 bases. Germline V gene data show CDR1 as PRHDT and CDR2 as FYEKMQ (reference sequence). The CDR3 contains 13 residues. Trimming cost V 5 bases and J 6 bases, with 14 bases left between them. The CDR3 region is CASSRGHPGEQYF. The DNA for the CDR3 is TGTGCCAGCAGCAGAGGACATCCAGGCGAGCAGTACTTC.

The gene calls are TRBV4-1 and TRBJ2-1; D unresolved. Germline V gene sequence: CDR1 MGHRA, CDR2 YSYEKL. This CDR3 has 12 residues. V lost 3 bases, J lost 8 bases, and 8 bases lay in between. CDR3 in DNA: TGCGCCAGCAGCCAGGCCGTCGATGAGCAGTTCTTC. Translated: CASSQAVDEQFF.

This clone was recorded once. This chain uses TRBV5-1 with TRBJ2-3; 14 nucleotides match TRBD2. The trim removed 4 bases at V and 1 base at J, leaving 2 bases unmatched. CDR1 and CDR2 from the germline V gene are SGHRS and YFSETQ. This CDR3 spans 16 amino acids. The CDR3: CASSKGLAGGTDTQYF. CDR3 nucleotide sequence: TGCGCCAGCAGCAAGGGACTAGCGGGGGGCACAGATACGCAGTATTTT.

The chain employs TRBV28 and TRBJ1-1, with TRBD1 identical over 11 bases. The ends lost 5 bases at V and 5 bases at J; junction bases unmatched: 4. Germline CDR1 is MDHEN and CDR2 is SYDVKM. This CDR3 is built from 14 residues. CDR3 in amino acids: CASSQDRGRTEAFF. As DNA, the CDR3 is TGTGCCAGCAGTCAGGACAGGGGGCGAACTGAAGCTTTCTTT.

This clone was seen ten or more times. The chain joins TRBV10-3 to TRBJ1-1; tentative D call: TRBD1 (6 bases). The CDR3 is 14 residues long. Germline V lookup: CDR1 ENHRY, CDR2 SYGVKD. V lost 6 bases, J lost 0 bases, and 11 bases lay in between. CDR3 in DNA: TGTGCCATCAGCACAGGGACCATGAACACTGAAGCTTTCTTT. Protein: CAISTGTMNTEAFF.

This chain uses TRBV10-3 with TRBJ1-2; tentatively, D is TRBD1 (5 bases). Germline assignment: CDR1 ENHRY and CDR2 SYGVKD. The CDR3 is made up of 14 amino acids. Trimming shortened V by 0 bases and J by 5 bases, and 10 bases separated the two germline ends. Here the CDR3 reads CAISESGQSYGYTF. CDR3 DNA: TGTGCCATCAGTGAGTCGGGGCAGTCATATGGCTACACCTTC.

In this sample, this clone turned up once. This sequence joins TRBV10-3 and TRBJ2-3; TRBD1 matches 7 bases. Germline CDR1 ENHRY, CDR2 SYGVKD. The CDR3 is 14 amino acids. J gave up 0 bases and V 6 bases, and 3 bases lay outside the gene matches. CDR3 loop: CAIRTTGSTDTQYF. The CDR3 DNA is TGTGCCATCAGGACGACAGGGAGCACAGATACGCAGTATTTT.

V and J are TRBV19 and TRBJ1-1, with D possibly TRBD1 on 5 matching bases. V dropped 1 base and J dropped 4 bases, with 13 bases sitting between them. Germline CDR1 and CDR2: LNHDA and SQIVND (reference sequence). The length of the CDR3 is 15 residues. The CDR3 DNA follows: TGTGCCAGTAGTATAGTCCTCACAAGGGGCACTGAAGCTTTCTTT. Amino acids: CASSIVLTRGTEAFF. The variable domain in full, with the rest retrieved from reference TRBV19 and TRBJ1-1, is DGGITQSPKYLFRKEGQNVTLSCEQNLNHDAMYWYRQDPGQGLRLIYYSQIVNDFQKGDIAEGYSVSREKKESFPLTVTSAQKNPTAFYLCASSIVLTRGTEAFFGQGTRLTVV.